Shown below are 21 T cell receptor beta chains from a single sample sequenced in a study of T cell responses to AZD1222 COVID-19 vaccine. Produced via immunoSEQ multiplex PCR; TCRdb's table is partial and in-frame only. Found here are over 80,000 clones, 91% of them singletons; the top ten hold around 8.3%. Sequenced here: peripheral blood, sampled 28 days after the second AZD1222 dose. The receptors derive from an adult who received the AZD1222 COVID-19 vaccine.

This clone was detected once. The CDR3 protein is CASSRTSLDTQYF. As DNA, the CDR3 is TGTGCCAGCAGCCGGACTAGCTTAGATACGCAGTATTTT. V is TRBV3-1 (or the pseudogene TRBV3-2) and J is TRBJ2-3; 8 nucleotides match TRBD2. V was clipped by 4 bases and J by 5 bases; unmatched bases: 2. This CDR3 is 13 amino acids long. The germline gives CDR1 LGHDT, CDR2 YNNKEL (reference sequence).

The sample holds one count of this clone. The rearrangement uses TRBV7-8 and TRBJ2-7, with D tentatively TRBD1 or TRBD2 (5 bases each). CDR3 size: 12 residues. Germline V gene sequence: CDR1 SGHVS, CDR2 FQNEAQ. V was cut by 5 bases and J by 6 bases, with 11 bases left in between. The CDR3, as DNA: TGTGCCAGCAGCCTGGGACGTATCGAGCAGTACTTC. Translation gives CASSLGRIEQYF.

The J gene is TRBJ2-7, the V gene TRBV28, with a possible D match to TRBD1 (6 bases). The CDR3 sequence is 13 residues long. Germline values: CDR1 MDHEN, CDR2 SYDVKM. Deletions cut 6 bases from V and 1 base from J, with 10 bases between. The CDR3 coding sequence is TGTGCCAGCAGGGGCGGACAGTCCTACGAGCAGTACTTC. Residues: CASRGGQSYEQYF.

This sequence joins TRBV5-1 and TRBJ2-7; 10 positions agree with TRBD2. Germline values: CDR1 SGHRS, CDR2 YFSETQ. The junction had 12 bases not matched to a gene; V was cut back by 0 bases and J by 3 bases. The CDR3 has 18 amino acids. Here the CDR3 reads CASSLAASGSLTLYEQYF. Here the CDR3 DNA reads TGCGCCAGCAGCTTGGCGGCTAGCGGGAGTCTCACCCTCTACGAGCAGTACTTC. Using reference TRBV5-1 and TRBJ2-7 for the parts outside the CDR3, the full variable domain is KAGVTQTPRYLIKTRGQQVTLSCSPISGHRSVSWYQQTPGQGLQFLFEYFSETQRNKGNFPGRFSGRQFSNSRSEMNVSTLELGDSALYLCASSLAASGSLTLYEQYFGPGTRLTVT.

CDR3 DNA sequence: TGTGCCAGCAGTTACGCGGGCTCTGGAAACACCATATATTTT. Amino acid sequence: CASSYAGSGNTIYF. The chain carries TRBV6-5 and TRBJ1-3, with unresolved D. Germline-derived CDR1 and CDR2 are MNHEY and SVGAGI. The CDR3 runs 14 residues. V dropped 2 bases and J dropped 0 bases, with 5 bases sitting between them.

The chain joins TRBV6-1 to TRBJ1-4, with unresolved D. The germline CDR1 and CDR2 sequences are MNHNS and SASEGT. Trimming stripped 1 base from V and 4 bases from J, with 10 bases between. The CDR3 contains 15 residues. The CDR3 protein is CASSEGGFFNEKLFF. CDR3 DNA sequence: TGTGCCAGCAGTGAAGGAGGGTTCTTTAATGAAAAACTGTTTTTT.

This clone was detected once. The chain uses TRBV29-1 and TRBJ1-1; D is possibly TRBD1 (5 bases). The CDR3 extends over 11 amino acids. V was pared by 4 bases and J by 4 bases, with 7 bases between. Germline-derived CDR1 and CDR2 are SQVTM and ANQGSEA. The CDR3 bases are TGCAGCGTTGCAGGGATCACTGAAGCTTTCTTT. Amino acids: CSVAGITEAFF.

The chain couples TRBV27 to TRBJ1-5; no clear D. V lost 8 bases to trimming and J lost 4 bases, with 18 bases between them. Germline CDR1 reads MNHEY; CDR2 reads SMNVEV (reference sequence). The CDR3 contains 15 residues. CDR3 sequence reads: CASGSLRGANQPQHF. CDR3 coding DNA: TGTGCCAGCGGAAGTCTTCGGGGAGCGAATCAGCCCCAGCATTTT.

This clone is medium-sized in the sample. V usage is TRBV7-8 and J usage is TRBJ1-2; unclear D gene. V lost 0 bases and J lost 7, with 12 bases in between. The CDR3 has 14 amino acids. Germline loops: CDR1 SGHVS, CDR2 FQNEAQ. CDR3 region: CASSLAREGRGYTF. The DNA of the CDR3 is TGTGCCAGCAGCTTAGCGAGGGAGGGTCGTGGCTACACCTTC.

The chain recombines TRBV6-5 with TRBJ2-3, with D possibly being TRBD1 (6 bases). V gave up 10 bases and J gave up 3 bases, with 20 bases separating them. This CDR3 region has 15 residues. Germline CDR1 is MNHEY and CDR2 is SVGAGI. The CDR3, as DNA: TGTGCCACCTCAAAAGGGGGTATCGGGACAGATACGCAGTATTTT. Translating gives CATSKGGIGTDTQYF.

The rearrangement joins TRBV19 to TRBJ1-1; D gene uncertain. V lost 4 bases and J lost 3, with 9 bases in between. The CDR3 is made up of 13 amino acids. Germline loops: CDR1 LNHDA, CDR2 SQIVND (reference sequence). CDR3 coding DNA: TGTGCCAGTAGTAGGACGGGAGACACTGAAGCTTTCTTT. This gives the protein CASSRTGDTEAFF.

The chain recombines TRBV20-1 with TRBJ2-1; 7 nucleotides agree with TRBD2. This CDR3 is 15 amino acids long. V shed 3 bases, J shed 2 bases, and the junction held 7 bases outside the gene matches. Germline CDR1 DFQATT, CDR2 SNEGSKA (reference sequence). The CDR3 sequence is CSASKGLNTYNEQFF. CDR3 coding DNA: TGCAGTGCTAGTAAGGGACTAAACACCTACAATGAGCAGTTCTTC.

The chain employs TRBV12-3 or TRBV12-4 and TRBJ1-1, with D possibly matching TRBD1 (6 bases). This CDR3 spans 13 amino acids. V was cut by 5 bases and J by 10 bases, with 17 bases left in between. CDR3 loop: CASSNRDRLGAFF. DNA of the CDR3: TGTGCCAGCAGTAATAGAGACAGGCTAGGAGCTTTCTTT.

The chain links TRBV6-4 to TRBJ2-1; 8 bases map to TRBD2. The V gene end was trimmed by 2 bases and the J gene end by 6 bases; junction bases not matched to a gene: 3. In germline, CDR1 is MRHNA, CDR2 SNTAGT. There are 14 residues in the CDR3. CDR3 sequence reads: CASSDPAGVNEQFF. The CDR3 nucleotides read TGTGCCAGCAGTGACCCAGCGGGAGTCAATGAGCAGTTCTTC.

The chain carries TRBV7-9 and TRBJ2-2; TRBD1 matches at 7 bases. The germline gives CDR1 SEHNR, CDR2 FQNEAQ (reference sequence). The V segment lost 5 bases and the J segment 5 bases; nucleotides outside the gene matches: 11. The CDR3 covers 16 residues. The CDR3 spells CASSPADRAETGELFF. The CDR3 nucleotides read TGTGCCAGCAGCCCCGCTGACAGGGCAGAAACCGGGGAGCTGTTTTTT.

The chain is built from TRBV27 and TRBJ2-3; the match to TRBD2 covers 11 bases. Trimming cost V 2 bases and J 0 bases; bases outside gene matches: 13. Germline CDR1 reads MNHEY; CDR2 reads SMNVEV (reference sequence). This CDR3 comprises 20 residues. CDR3 sequence reads: CASSLLTSGTYDSSTDTQYF. The CDR3 region has the DNA TGTGCCAGCAGTTTACTGACTAGCGGGACCTACGACTCTAGCACAGATACGCAGTATTTT.

The chain recombines TRBV6-5 with TRBJ1-5; weak D call: TRBD1 (5 bases). The germline V gene has CDR1 MNHEY and CDR2 SVGAGI. CDR3 length: 13 amino acids. The V end lost 7 bases, the J end lost 9 bases, and 16 bases lay between the germline ends. CDR3 region: CASTLGAFGPQHF. The DNA for the CDR3 is TGTGCCAGCACCTTAGGGGCGTTTGGGCCCCAGCATTTT.

J is TRBJ2-7 and V is TRBV19; TRBD2 matches 9 bases. Germline loops: CDR1 LNHDA, CDR2 SQIVND (reference sequence). CDR3 length equals 15 residues. V lost 1 base, J lost 5 bases, and 6 bases stayed unmatched. As DNA, the CDR3 is TGTGCCAGTAGTATAGCAAGCCTAGCGGGACACGAGCAGTACTTC. The encoded protein is CASSIASLAGHEQYF. The complete variable domain, with remaining parts taken from reference TRBV19 and TRBJ2-7, reads DGGITQSPKYLFRKEGQNVTLSCEQNLNHDAMYWYRQDPGQGLRLIYYSQIVNDFQKGDIAEGYSVSREKKESFPLTVTSAQKNPTAFYLCASSIASLAGHEQYFGPGTRLTVT.

The chain has TRBV28 and TRBJ1-3; 9 nucleotides line up with TRBD1. The CDR3 has 16 residues. V trimming: 5 bases; J trimming: 4 bases; junction bases outside the gene matches: 9. Germline V gene lookup returns CDR1 MDHEN and CDR2 SYDVKM. CDR3 DNA: TGTGCCAGCAGTACGCCACAGGGGGCGGAAGGAAACACCATATATTTT. It yields the protein CASSTPQGAEGNTIYF.

The chain is built from TRBV5-8 and TRBJ2-1; TRBD2 aligns across 12 bases. With V trimmed by 4 bases and J by 1 base, 6 bases remained unmatched. Germline V lookup: CDR1 SGHTS, CDR2 YDEGEE. CDR3 length equals 17 residues. The CDR3 sequence: CASSSSGTSGSYNEQFF. The CDR3 nucleotides are TGTGCCAGCAGCAGTAGCGGGACTAGCGGGTCCTACAATGAGCAGTTCTTC. Filled out from reference TRBV5-8 and TRBJ2-1, the complete variable domain reads EAGVTQSPTHLIKTRGQQATLRCSPISGHTSVYWYQQALGLGLQFLLWYDEGEERNRGNFPPRFSGRQFPNYSSELNVNALELEDSALYLCASSSSGTSGSYNEQFFGPGTRLTVL.

This clone has just a few counts. The V gene is TRBV28, the J gene TRBJ2-7; D uncertain. V lost 4 bases, J lost 2 bases, and 12 bases lay in between. Germline V lookup: CDR1 MDHEN, CDR2 SYDVKM. CDR3 size: 14 residues. For the CDR3, the DNA is TGTGCCAGCAGTTCGGGCGGATCTACCTACGAGCAGTACTTC. Translated: CASSSGGSTYEQYF. Looking up the rest from reference TRBV28 and TRBJ2-7 gives the full variable domain: DVKVTQSSRYLVKRTGEKVFLECVQDMDHENMFWYRQDPGLGLRLIYFSYDVKMKEKGDIPEGYSVSREKKERFSLILESASTNQTSMYLCASSSGGSTYEQYFGPGTRLTVT.